This TCR beta chain was sequenced during a study of cytomegalovirus exposure and HLA in healthy donors (dated by TCRdb to between 2016 and 2019). Regarding the complete study: According to an earlier analysis of a few hundred of the donors, about 190 million T cells yielded 90 million to 130 million unique TCR beta sequences and about 300 Gb of sequence data. About 280 gigabases of sequencing data and tens of millions of unique TCR sequences were included in an early release covering several hundred HLA-typed donors. Among the roughly 400 genotyped donors, 81% belonged to the genetic ancestry cluster associated with self-reported Caucasian donors. The study was designed to test whether signatures of past pathogen exposure could be identified by cataloging public T cell receptors. Using immunosequencing, the study profiled T cell repertoires from 666 subjects and related those repertoires to cytomegalovirus serostatus. Besides the first cohort of around 700 subjects, a separate validation cohort made up of over 95 different subjects was used. The study combined high-throughput TCR immunosequencing, statistical association of individual TCRs with disease status, and machine learning to predict cytomegalovirus infection status. A later analysis re-examined previously published TCR beta repertoires from just over 650 donors and added high-resolution HLA genotyping to investigate patterns of TCR occurrence. In the later analysis, no new phenotypic data were used to find candidate immune exposures; instead, reliance was placed on TCR beta sequences and their occurrence across donors. An earlier analysis of 587 of the donors applied high-throughput TCR beta sequencing to assess whether each TCR beta V gene segment acted as functional or pseudogenic. Alongside the repertoire data, information on donor age, sex, ethnicity and CMV serostatus was compiled. Genome-wide SNP genotypes for about 65% of the roughly 670 donors were used in a later genetic analysis, which treated that subset as a discovery cohort. Every discovery cohort repertoire had been produced on one sequencing platform. HLA typing covered class I and class II loci at four-digit resolution. Typing coverage varied by locus: roughly 620-640 donors for A, B, C, DRB1 and DQB1; roughly 510 for DQA1; 600 to 610 for DPA1; approximately 490 for DPB1. Several DR-DQ haplotypes were treated as single units for association and clustering because of strong linkage in the cohort. On average, roughly 240,000 unique TCR beta nucleotide sequences were sequenced per donor among some 420 genotyped donors of the cohort, with roughly 18% of those sequences being non-productive.

In total, just over 650 healthy bone marrow donors made up the cohort. At the time of sampling, every cohort member was nominally healthy, though immune exposures that went unrecorded were likely present. The donor was CMV seropositive and belonged to the group of 250 to 300 seropositive cohort members. Every donor gave a peripheral blood sample, and the peripheral blood mononuclear cells from that sample were used for TCR beta sequencing. Genomic DNA extraction from the blood cell samples was performed with the Qiagen DNeasy Blood Extraction Kit. Relative to germline, V is missing 4 bases and J is missing 6 bases, with 10 bases of the junction outside any gene match. The germline V gene provides CDR1 SNHLY and CDR2 FYNNEI. Inclusive of the bounding cysteine and phenylalanine, the CDR3 is 16 residues long. The retained sequence is limited to the CDR3, 48 bases, with the frame set at the first base.

Broader findings and caveats from the paper: Correlated functional status among segregating V segments might reflect linkage disequilibrium, but an unknown experimental factor could not be ruled out. Presence/absence analyses assumed roughly uniform sequencing depth across donors, an assumption that may not hold. The cohort was sequenced for TCR beta chains only, and without alpha or paired-chain data the features that could be detected were limited. Across donors, most TCR sequences were observed very rarely, whereas some public TCRs were present in many individuals. A later analysis reported that several top co-occurrence clusters appeared linked to parvovirus B19, influenza, CMV and Epstein-Barr virus. A group of highly shared sequence variants was considered likely to be a technical artifact of the sequencing pipeline. The 87-base-pair reads could not distinguish some IMGT-functional V segments, including TRBV6-2 and TRBV6-3, so those segments were excluded. The study gave a list of some 150 TCR beta chains associated with cytomegalovirus. A later analysis found that HLA-associated TCR beta chains were more clonally expanded and had lower generation probabilities than equally common non-associated chains. Specific HLA alleles were associated with about 17,000 TCR beta sequences at a false discovery rate of 0.05 in a later analysis. It was suggested by the authors that the approach could potentially be generalized to other disease states and immunological phenotypes. Compared with the 666-donor mean, donors in an Asian-associated ancestry cluster had fewer N-insertions in productive TCRs, according to a later genetic analysis. Assigning TCR associations to individual alleles was difficult when HLA alleles, especially DR and DQ, strongly co-occurred. Because counts were too low, roughly 16 rarely observed V segments, including chromosome 9 orphons, were excluded from the earlier analysis of roughly 580 of the donors. A further reported finding was that TCR beta sequences accurately predicted the HLA-A and HLA-B alleles for most subjects in the first cohort. CMV serostatus was the only immune exposure information available for the cohort. In both the original and validation cohorts, the classifier was reported to diagnose cytomegalovirus status with high specificity and sensitivity. According to a later analysis, most CMV-associated TCR beta chains appeared to be HLA-restricted, and the HLA associations seemed to be driven largely by CMV exposure. Because HLA typing was missing for some donors at each locus, association tests included only the typed subset. An earlier analysis of around 500 of the donors showed that most TCR beta V segments appeared in productive rearrangements either about 87% or about 30% of the time, which broadly matched IMGT annotations. Three of the identified cytomegalovirus-associated TCR beta chains were confirmed in vitro to be specific for cytomegalovirus antigens. In a later analysis, TCR association rates were found to vary across HLA loci, with the most associated TCRs seen for DRB1 alleles and the fewest for HLA-C alleles. In a later genetic analysis, a missense DCLRE1C variant was associated with V-gene and J-gene trimming of TCR beta chains, and the association was replicated in an independent cohort.

Libraries were made using the immunoSEQ multiplex PCR assay. For the multiplex PCR, a mixture combining 60 forward primers for TCR Vbeta segments and 13 reverse primers for TCR Jbeta segments was used. Amplification of the CDR3 region of rearranged TCR beta genes was performed with a multiplex PCR assay on genomic DNA. On the Illumina HiSeq System, the amplified TCR beta libraries were sequenced as 87-base-pair reads. As for the original processing: A later analysis tallied 75 million to 95 million unique TCR beta chains across the 660 or so repertoires, and some 10 million of those chains were shared by two or more donors. A nearest-neighbor algorithm error-corrected the raw reads and collapsed the reads into unique sequences, merging closely related sequences to remove PCR and sequencing errors. CDR3 sequences were aligned to IMGT reference sequences to assign V, D and J gene segments. For a sequence to be retained, at least a six-nucleotide match to both a V gene segment and a J gene segment was required. A rearrangement counted as productive if the CDR3 had no stop codons and remained in frame with V and J, and every other rearrangement counted as non-productive. CDR3 was defined by IMGT convention, running from the second conserved V-encoded cysteine to the conserved J-encoded phenylalanine. Sequences without an unambiguous match to a single V gene segment were excluded from the earlier analysis of about 640 of the donors. In an earlier analysis of 587 of the donors, V segments were called functional above 56.7% productive rearrangements and were called segregating when the between-donor standard deviation exceeded 5%. A statistical classification framework was built for diagnosing cytomegalovirus status from the catalog of TCR beta chain sequences. A later analysis assigned V and J genes by comparing TCR nucleotide sequences with IMGT/GENE-DB human TR gene sequences. In a later analysis, CDR3 sequences and most-parsimonious VDJ recombination scenarios were assigned using the TCRdist pipeline. In a later analysis, each TCR beta chain was defined by its CDR3 amino acid sequence together with its V-gene family, and reads lacking a unique V-gene family were excluded. In a later analysis, around 600 highly shared, low-generation-probability nucleotide sequences were removed to address suspected cross-contamination and a sequencing artifact. In a later analysis, a clonal expansion index was calculated for each public chain from normalized within-repertoire ranks of inferred template counts. In a later analysis, generation probabilities were computed with a VDJ recombination model fitted to out-of-frame rearrangements, and the resulting probabilities were checked against IGoR. A later analysis scored TCR-TCR, TCR-HLA and TCR-CMV co-occurrence with hypergeometric tests, applying a repertoire-size bias correction to TCR pairs. In a later analysis, false discovery rates were estimated by permuting HLA or CMV assignments 20 times. A later analysis grouped co-occurring TCRs with DBSCAN, adding TCRdist sequence similarity when clustering within HLA-allele-positive subsets. Repertoires with fewer than 30,000 or more than 120,000 public chains were left out of co-occurrence clustering, as were about 5 repertoires with anomalous nucleotide sharing. In TCRdb, the immuneACCESS table is reduced to in-frame sequences with V and J assigned. These tables do not hold every clone; where another copy was compared, an unresolved V gene accounts for under half, and the others remain unexplained. The V and J calls and the clone size are those of that table, but D and trimming were determined from the DNA. The sample's records list roughly 74,000 clones. Of the sample, 7.5% falls within the top ten clones.

Note on this clone: Its antigen is not yet known.

The specimen sequenced was PBMCs. The V gene is TRBV2 and the J gene is TRBJ2-1, with 9 bases in between that match TRBD2. The receptor's source is a female donor in good health and CMV-seropositive. The CDR3 sequence is CASSVSGGTSSNEQFF. The DNA is TGTGCCAGCAGTGTCAGCGGCGGGACTAGCAGCAATGAGCAGTTCTTC.